One and the same sample provided the 14 T cell receptor beta chains below, sequenced in a study of naive and memory T cell subsets. The library had UMIs added by 3' ligation of an oligonucleotide to TCR cDNA. Four PCR rounds used nested alpha and beta constant region primers plus the SP2 primer. TCRdb passed the 5' RACE reads through MiXCR, listing each CDR3 protein once. The table shows more than 45,000 distinct CDR3 sequences, with about 4.8% occurring only once. These receptor sequences come from a female donor in good health.

This clonotype was counted ten times or more. The chain employs TRBV28 and TRBJ2-7; D is undetermined. The CDR3 runs 14 residues. V lost 5 bases to trimming and J lost 0 bases, with 11 bases between them. Germline CDR1 and CDR2: MDHEN and SYDVKM. The CDR3 sequence: CASSPWTVSYEQYF. The CDR3 DNA is TGTGCCAGCAGTCCGTGGACGGTCTCCTACGAGCAGTACTTC.

This clonotype is judged medium-sized. The chain recombines TRBV4-2 with TRBJ1-5, with a tentative D call TRBD1 (5 bases). This CDR3 is 16 amino acids long. The germline gives CDR1 LGHNA, CDR2 YNFKEQ. The V end was cut by 1 base, the J end by 4 bases, with 14 bases between. The CDR3 coding sequence is TGTGCCAGCAGCCAAGTTGGTCAGGGACGGAATCAGCCCCAGCATTTT. It is translated as CASSQVGQGRNQPQHF.

This chain joins TRBV29-1 and TRBJ2-5, with 9 bases lining up with TRBD1. The CDR3 has 18 residues. The J segment lost 5 bases and the V segment lost 0 bases, leaving 16 bases of the junction unmatched. Germline CDR1 is SQVTM and CDR2 is ANQGSEA. This chain's CDR3 is CSVEDHSPGTGNRETQYF. In DNA form, the CDR3 reads TGCAGCGTTGAAGATCATAGTCCCGGGACAGGGAATAGGGAGACCCAGTACTTC.

This clonotype was seen repeatedly, ten times or more. The rearrangement links TRBV4-1 to TRBJ2-2, with D perhaps matching TRBD2 (6 bases). Germline assignment: CDR1 MGHRA and CDR2 YSYEKL. The V end lost 1 base, the J end lost 0 bases, and 15 bases lay between the germline ends. The CDR3 contains 18 residues. This chain's CDR3 is CASSQVPLADANTGELFF. CDR3 bases: TGCGCCAGCAGCCAAGTTCCACTAGCCGACGCGAACACCGGGGAGCTGTTTTTT.

This clonotype has at least ten counts. The V and J genes are TRBV11-1 and TRBJ2-7, with a weak D call TRBD2 (6 bases). The CDR3 is 15 residues long. The germline gives CDR1 SGHAT, CDR2 FQDESV (reference sequence). V dropped 3 bases and J dropped 2 bases, with 14 bases sitting between them. The CDR3 DNA sequence: TGTGCCAGCAGCTTTGGGGTAGAGCGGGCCTACGAGCAGTACTTC. It codes for CASSFGVERAYEQYF.

This clonotype was picked up many times. The J gene is TRBJ2-5, the V gene TRBV5-5; D is perhaps TRBD2 (6 bases). The germline gives CDR1 SGHKS, CDR2 YYEKEE (reference sequence). The CDR3 is made up of 15 amino acids. Trimming took 4 bases from V and 5 from J, leaving 18 bases between them. CDR3 amino acids: CASSPHVWGRETQYF. The DNA of the CDR3 is TGTGCCAGCAGCCCGCACGTTTGGGGGAGGGAGACCCAGTACTTC.

Many counts were recorded for this clonotype. This rearrangement joins TRBV6-1 to TRBJ2-2; D is ambiguous. The CDR3 contains 16 residues. Germline-derived CDR1 and CDR2 are MNHNS and SASEGT. V was cut by 2 bases and J by 0 bases, with 10 bases left in between. The CDR3 region has the DNA TGTGCCAGCAGTGAACTAGGTCCCACGAACACCGGGGAGCTGTTTTTT. Its protein is CASSELGPTNTGELFF.

This clonotype was seen ten or more times. V and J are TRBV5-1 and TRBJ2-5; no clear D gene. The length of the CDR3 is 14 residues. Germline-derived CDR1 and CDR2 are SGHRS and YFSETQ. V was trimmed by 0 bases and J by 4 bases, leaving 10 bases between them. The CDR3 DNA reads as TGCGCCAGCAGCTTGGTGAAGGGTGGAGAGACCCAGTACTTC. It encodes CASSLVKGGETQYF.

This clonotype was observed at least ten times. The chain joins TRBV20-1 to TRBJ1-4; D is undetermined. Germline V gives CDR1 DFQATT, CDR2 SNEGSKA (reference sequence). V gave up 2 bases and J gave up 6 bases, with 4 bases separating them. The CDR3 is 11 residues long. CDR3 bases: TGCAGTGCTAGAAGGGATGAAAAACTGTTTTTT. Protein sequence: CSARRDEKLFF.

There are many counts of this clonotype. The V and J genes are TRBV6-2 or TRBV6-3 and TRBJ2-7; 13 nucleotides agree with TRBD2. V dropped 4 bases and J dropped 5; count of bases not matched to a gene: 11. The CDR3 extends over 17 amino acids. Looked up from germline, CDR1 is MNHEY and CDR2 is SVGEGT. CDR3 in amino acids: CASSWPKTSGRKDEQYF. The CDR3 DNA is TGTGCCAGCAGTTGGCCGAAGACTAGCGGGAGGAAGGACGAGCAGTACTTC.

This clonotype was counted at least ten times. The chain is built from TRBV28 and TRBJ1-1; D is undetermined. The germline V and J ends were trimmed by 5 bases and 1 base, with 8 bases remaining between them. The germline V gene has CDR1 MDHEN and CDR2 SYDVKM. This CDR3 region has 13 residues. The CDR3 DNA is TGTGCCAGCAGTCCAAACAGGAACACTGAAGCTTTCTTT. This codes for CASSPNRNTEAFF.

This clonotype has just a few counts. The chain combines TRBV29-1 with TRBJ2-7, with a weak D call TRBD1 (6 bases). Trimming left V 7 bases short and J 2 bases short, with 9 bases between. The CDR3 consists of 11 residues. CDR1 SQVTM and CDR2 ANQGSEA come from the germline V gene. The CDR3 loop reads CSGGLAYEQYF. The CDR3 nucleotides read TGCAGCGGGGGGCTAGCCTACGAGCAGTACTTC.

The chain has TRBV5-1 and TRBJ2-5, with D hard to call. Between the trimmed V and J ends, which lost 3 bases and 4 bases, there was a span of 4 bases. Germline CDR1 is SGHRS and CDR2 is YFSETQ. The CDR3 extends over 11 amino acids. The CDR3 bases are TGCGCCAGCAGCTGTGGAGAGACCCAGTACTTC. This sequence encodes CASSCGETQYF.

This clonotype was recorded at least ten times. The rearrangement links TRBV7-2 to TRBJ2-7; either TRBD1 or TRBD2 may supply D (5 bases each). V was pared by 4 bases and J by 3 bases, with 13 bases between. The CDR3 runs 14 residues. Germline V CDR1 and CDR2: SGHTA, FQGNSA. The CDR3: CASSWGTVNYEQYF. CDR3 bases: TGTGCCAGCAGCTGGGGGACGGTAAACTACGAGCAGTACTTC. The full variable domain, its missing parts supplied by reference TRBV7-2 and TRBJ2-7, is GAGVSQSPSNKVTEKGKDVELRCDPISGHTALYWYRQSLGQGLEFLIYFQGNSAPDKSGLPSDRFSAERTGGSVSTLTIQRTQQEDSAVYLCASSWGTVNYEQYFGPGTRLTVT.